Shown below are 18 T cell receptor beta chains from a single sample sequenced in a study of T cells after yellow fever vaccination. TCRdb reprocessed the 5' RACE reads with MiXCR, giving one entry per CDR3 protein. The sample has roughly 240,000 distinct CDR3 sequences, about 7% seen once. The source was CD4+ T cells sorted from PBMCs, collected on the day of the yellow fever booster vaccination. The receptors here all came from a man aged 25-45 years who received the YFV17D yellow fever vaccine.

The table lists this clonotype with many counts. CDR3 sequence reads: CSGGANTRGEQFF. As DNA, the CDR3 is TGCAGTGGGGGGGCAAACACCCGGGGGGAGCAGTTCTTC. The chain couples TRBV20-1 to TRBJ2-1, with D perhaps matching TRBD1 or TRBD2 (6 bases each). The germline V gene encodes CDR1 DFQATT and CDR2 SNEGSKA (reference sequence). This CDR3 is 13 amino acids long. V lost 7 bases and J lost 10, with 20 bases in between.

The sample holds a few counts of this clonotype. This chain uses TRBV5-6 with TRBJ2-2, with 15 bases matching TRBD2. The J segment lost 3 bases and the V segment lost 4 bases, leaving 13 bases of the junction unmatched. CDR1 and CDR2 (germline): SGHDT, YYEEEE. The CDR3 is made up of 20 amino acids. The CDR3 DNA reads as TGTGCCAGCAGCGGAATACCGGGACTAGCGGGAGGAGTCTACACCGGGGAGCTGTTTTTT. Protein product: CASSGIPGLAGGVYTGELFF. Combining the CDR3 with reference TRBV5-6 and TRBJ2-2 gives the whole variable domain DAGVTQSPTHLIKTRGQQVTLRCSPKSGHDTVSWYQQALGQGPQFIFQYYEEEERQRGNFPDRFSGHQFPNYSSELNVNALLLGDSALYLCASSGIPGLAGGVYTGELFFGEGSRLTVL.

This clonotype was seen at least ten times. Here the CDR3 reads CSARDGLRNTGELFF. CDR3 in DNA: TGCAGTGCTAGAGATGGACTTCGGAACACCGGGGAGCTGTTTTTT. The chain recombines TRBV20-1 with TRBJ2-2; TRBD2 is a possible D gene (5 bases). The CDR3 length is 15 residues. The V end lost 0 bases, the J end lost 1 base, and 9 bases lay between the germline ends. Germline CDR1 reads DFQATT; CDR2 reads SNEGSKA (reference sequence).

V is TRBV27 and J is TRBJ2-1, with 12 bases aligning to TRBD2. CDR3 length equals 15 residues. The trim removed 2 bases at V and 5 bases at J, leaving 1 base unmatched. Germline V gives CDR1 MNHEY, CDR2 SMNVEV (reference sequence). The CDR3 is CASSLRTSGNNEQFF. DNA for the CDR3: TGTGCCAGCAGTTTACGGACTAGCGGGAACAATGAGCAGTTCTTC.

This clonotype was seen more than once but under ten times. CDR3 in DNA: TGCGCCAGCAGCCAAGATGCCCCCCTTTCGGCTAGCCTAAACATTCAGTACTTC. Translated: CASSQDAPLSASLNIQYF. The chain is built from TRBV4-3 and TRBJ2-4; weak D call: TRBD2 (5 bases). Germline values: CDR1 LGHNA, CDR2 YSLEER. V shed 0 bases and J shed 6 bases, with 21 bases lying between them. The CDR3 spans 18 residues.

At least ten counts were recorded for this clonotype. The CDR3 reads CATSDFRTVMWNEQFF. CDR3 nucleotides: TGTGCCACCAGTGATTTCCGGACCGTCATGTGGAATGAGCAGTTCTTC. The chain is built from TRBV24-1 and TRBJ2-1; unclear D gene. Germline V gene lookup returns CDR1 KGHDR and CDR2 SFDVKD. V lost 1 base, J lost 7 bases, and 16 bases lay in between. The CDR3 spans 16 residues.

This clonotype turned up a few times. The rearrangement joins TRBV2 to TRBJ2-5; perhaps D is TRBD1 or TRBD2 (5 bases each). The germline V and J ends were trimmed by 3 bases and 7 bases, with 15 bases remaining between them. The CDR3 is made up of 14 amino acids. Looked up from germline, CDR1 is SNHLY and CDR2 is FYNNEI. The CDR3 DNA sequence: TGTGCCAGCAGTGAGAGCAGGGAGTTGGTGACCCAGTACTTC. It specifies CASSESRELVTQYF.

This clonotype appeared a few times. This rearrangement joins TRBV20-1 to TRBJ2-3; TRBD2 agrees at 7 bases. J gave up 2 bases and V 5 bases, and 1 base lay outside the gene matches. Germline V gene data show CDR1 as DFQATT and CDR2 as SNEGSKA (reference sequence). The CDR3 loop spans 12 amino acids. The CDR3 region has the DNA TGCAGTGCTGGGGGGGTCACAGATACGCAGTATTTT. Its translation is CSAGGVTDTQYF.

This clonotype was recorded many times. V and J are TRBV20-1 and TRBJ2-3; possibly TRBD2 for D (5 bases). There are 14 residues in the CDR3. Trimming stripped 0 bases from V and 9 bases from J, with 16 bases between. Germline V lookup: CDR1 DFQATT, CDR2 SNEGSKA (reference sequence). The chain's CDR3 is CSARDIQTRRTQYF. The CDR3 bases are TGCAGTGCTAGAGATATACAAACTAGGAGGACGCAGTATTTT.

This clonotype was counted ten times or more. This rearrangement joins TRBV7-2 to TRBJ2-6, with a tentative D call TRBD2 (6 bases). CDR1 is SGHTA and CDR2 is FQGNSA in the germline V gene. This CDR3 is built from 15 residues. The V and J ends lost 3 bases and 0 bases respectively, with 6 bases between them. The CDR3 sequence is CASSLGLSGANVLTF. As DNA, the CDR3 is TGTGCCAGCAGCTTGGGACTCTCTGGGGCCAACGTCCTGACTTTC.

This clonotype was detected many times. The chain joins TRBV25-1 to TRBJ1-1; tentative D call: TRBD1 (5 bases). V lost 7 bases and J lost 1, with 10 bases in between. Germline V CDR1 and CDR2: MGHDK, SYGVNS. This CDR3 is built from 13 residues. CDR3 residues: CASTGRENTEAFF. As DNA, the CDR3 is TGTGCCAGCACGGGACGCGAGAACACTGAAGCTTTCTTT.

The sample holds many counts of this clonotype. This sequence joins TRBV6-5 and TRBJ2-7; D gene unclear. Germline V lookup: CDR1 MNHEY, CDR2 SVGAGI. The V and J ends lost 4 bases and 2 bases respectively, with 12 bases between them. The CDR3 is 14 residues long. CDR3 protein: CASSSRRGPYEQYF. CDR3 DNA: TGTGCCAGCAGTTCACGACGTGGCCCCTACGAGCAGTACTTC.

Ten or more counts support this clonotype. V and J are TRBV27 and TRBJ2-2, with D unclear. This CDR3 is 15 amino acids long. Trimming cost V 2 bases and J 1 base, with 8 bases left between them. From germline, CDR1 is MNHEY and CDR2 SMNVEV (reference sequence). This CDR3 reads CASSLALGNTGELFF. CDR3 DNA sequence: TGTGCCAGCAGTTTAGCTCTAGGGAACACCGGGGAGCTGTTTTTT.

This clonotype was detected a few times. The chain couples TRBV5-6 to TRBJ2-5; perhaps TRBD1 as D (6 bases). Germline V gives CDR1 SGHDT, CDR2 YYEEEE. CDR3 size: 14 residues. V lost 4 bases to trimming and J lost 2 bases, with 12 bases between them. For the CDR3, the DNA is TGTGCCAGCAGCAAGGGACATCTACAAGAGACCCAGTACTTC. It yields the protein CASSKGHLQETQYF.

This clonotype appeared many times. The rearrangement joins TRBV12-3 or TRBV12-4 to TRBJ2-7; tentative D call: TRBD1 (6 bases). Trimming took 4 bases from V and 5 from J, leaving 15 bases between them. The CDR3 spans 14 residues. The DNA of the CDR3 is TGTGCCAGCAGTTCCGGGACAATCCCCCACGAGCAGTACTTC. It specifies CASSSGTIPHEQYF.

This clonotype was seen at least ten times. J is TRBJ2-7 and V is TRBV7-2, with D perhaps matching TRBD1 (6 bases). From germline, CDR1 is SGHTA and CDR2 FQGNSA. The CDR3 loop spans 15 amino acids. Trimming pared 6 bases from V and 3 bases from J, leaving 18 bases between. The CDR3 region has the DNA TGTGCCAGCAGTCTCCAACCAGCGGACAGCTACGAGCAGTACTTC. This encodes CASSLQPADSYEQYF.

This clonotype occurred a few times. V gene TRBV20-1 combines with J gene TRBJ2-7; D remains ambiguous. The CDR3 loop spans 18 amino acids. V was shortened by 1 base and J by 0 bases, with 22 bases between the two germline ends. Germline V gene sequence: CDR1 DFQATT, CDR2 SNEGSKA (reference sequence). In nucleotides, the CDR3 is TGCAGTGCTAGAGTTGACTCCAGACGACATAAAAGCTCCTACGAGCAGTACTTC. Residues: CSARVDSRRHKSSYEQYF.

The chain uses TRBV27 and TRBJ2-5; perhaps D is TRBD1 or TRBD2 (6 bases each). This CDR3 contains 15 residues. Germline loops: CDR1 MNHEY, CDR2 SMNVEV (reference sequence). Between the trimmed V and J ends, which lost 6 bases and 4 bases, there was a span of 18 bases. The CDR3 reads CASSRGRGRAETQYF. CDR3 DNA: TGTGCCAGCAGCCGGGGTCGGGGGCGCGCAGAGACCCAGTACTTC.